Given below is one T cell receptor (beta chain) in context. The antigen is undetermined. These data belong to a study of cytomegalovirus exposure and HLA in healthy donors. Both 60 Vbeta primers and 13 Jbeta primers went into the PCR. Profiled with immunoSEQ multiplex PCR; TCRdb holds only in-frame clones, not every one. The data hold over 100,000 clones, with around 64% observed a single time. Whole-study results and caveats: Specificity for CMV antigens was confirmed in vitro for a few of the CMV-associated chains.

The CDR3 runs 14 residues. Germline CDR1 SGHVS, CDR2 FQNEAQ. V shed 0 bases and J shed 5 bases, with 7 bases lying between them. This TCR came from a woman aged 25 to 39 in good health and CMV-seronegative. The J gene is TRBJ1-4, the V gene TRBV7-8; D is ambiguous. Sequenced input: PBMCs. CDR3 nucleotide sequence: TGTGCCAGCAGCTTAGCGCGCGGGAATGAAAAACTGTTTTTT. Protein: CASSLARGNEKLFF. Full variable domain (outside the CDR3, taken from reference TRBV7-8 and TRBJ1-4): GAGVSQSPRYKVAKRGQDVALRCDPISGHVSLFWYQQALGQGPEFLTYFQNEAQLDKSGLPSDRFFAERPEGSVSTLKIQRTQQEDSAVYLCASSLARGNEKLFFGSGTQLSVL.